Shown below are 3 T cell receptor beta chains from a single sample sequenced in a study of blood T cell repertoires in COVID-19. Sequenced by immunoSEQ multiplex PCR; TCRdb stores in-frame clones only, minus some. The sample records 250,000 to 300,000 clones, roughly 77% being singletons. The sequencing input was peripheral blood. These receptors were obtained from a woman at least 80 years old with acute or convalescent COVID-19.

The CDR3 nucleotides are TGCGCCAGCAGTGAGTTAGGTGGGGGAGGACTTCAATACGAGCAGTACTTC. This codes for CASSELGGGGLQYEQYF. This chain links TRBV10-2 with TRBJ2-7, with D tentatively TRBD2 (6 bases). Trimming removed 1 base from V and 4 bases from J, with 20 bases in between. This CDR3 spans 17 amino acids. Germline V gives CDR1 WSHSY, CDR2 SAAADI.

This clone turned up a few times. Here the CDR3 reads CASDSRSTQYF. CDR3 nucleotides: TGTGCCAGTGACTCTAGGAGTACGCAGTATTTT. The gene calls are TRBV2 and TRBJ2-3, with D uncertain. V shed 9 bases and J shed 8 bases, with 12 bases lying between them. The CDR3 is 11 residues long. CDR1 is SNHLY and CDR2 is FYNNEI in the germline V gene.

CDR3 amino acids: CASSDYQIQGTNEKLFF. DNA for the CDR3: TGCGCCAGCAGTGATTACCAGATTCAGGGGACTAATGAAAAACTGTTTTTT. The chain employs TRBV10-1 and TRBJ1-4; weak D call: TRBD1 (6 bases). V lost 3 bases to trimming and J lost 2 bases, with 16 bases between them. This CDR3 region has 17 residues. CDR1 and CDR2 (germline): WNHNN, SYGVQD (reference sequence).